The 28 T cell receptor beta chains below all came from one sample that was sequenced in a study of T cell responses to AZD1222 COVID-19 vaccine. Produced via immunoSEQ multiplex PCR; TCRdb's table is partial and in-frame only. Found here are about 120,000 clones, around 84% of them singletons; the top ten hold 17%. The material sequenced was peripheral blood, taken 28 days after the second AZD1222 dose. Every receptor here comes from an adult who received the AZD1222 COVID-19 vaccine.

V is TRBV10-1 and J is TRBJ1-5; the D gene is possibly TRBD1 (6 bases). Trimming cost V 5 bases and J 6 bases, with 11 bases left between them. This CDR3 comprises 13 residues. Germline V gives CDR1 WNHNN, CDR2 SYGVQD (reference sequence). The CDR3 reads CASSWTACQPQHF. As DNA, the CDR3 is TGCGCCAGCAGTTGGACAGCCTGTCAGCCCCAGCATTTT.

The CDR3 is CASREGTGPYEQYF. CDR3 sequence (DNA): TGTGCCAGCAGAGAGGGGACAGGCCCCTACGAGCAGTACTTC. The chain recombines TRBV28 with TRBJ2-7, with 8 bases that match TRBD1. The CDR3 extends over 14 amino acids. The V and J ends lost 6 bases and 2 bases, in that order; junction bases with no gene match: 6. The germline CDR1 and CDR2 sequences are MDHEN and SYDVKM.

The J gene is TRBJ2-7, the V gene TRBV9; 9 bases fit TRBD2. Unmatched junction bases numbered 8, after V lost 4 bases and J lost 6 bases. This CDR3 comprises 14 residues. Germline-derived CDR1 and CDR2 are SGDLS and YYNGEE. In nucleotides, the CDR3 is TGTGCCAGCAGCCCCGGGACTAGCTCCCCCGAGCAGTACTTC. It specifies CASSPGTSSPEQYF.

V is TRBV7-2 and J is TRBJ2-7; 8 bases line up with TRBD1. The CDR3 has 15 amino acids. Looked up from germline, CDR1 is SGHTA and CDR2 is FQGNSA. The ends lost 1 base at V and 1 base at J; junction bases unmatched: 3. CDR3 nucleotides: TGTGCCAGCAGCTTAGACAGGACAGGGTCCTACGAGCAGTACTTC. It specifies CASSLDRTGSYEQYF.

This sequence joins TRBV7-2 and TRBJ1-6; no reliable D call. There are 16 residues in the CDR3. V lost 5 bases to trimming and J lost 7 bases, with 18 bases between them. Germline CDR1 reads SGHTA; CDR2 reads FQGNSA. The DNA of the CDR3 is TGTGCCAGCAGCAATGCGGCCGGGCCTACAAATTCACCCCTCCACTTT. It specifies CASSNAAGPTNSPLHF.

V usage is TRBV30 and J usage is TRBJ2-7; D ambiguous. Germline-derived CDR1 and CDR2 are GTSNPN and SVGIG (reference sequence). CDR3 length: 12 amino acids. V gave up 2 bases and J gave up 6 bases, with 11 bases separating them. CDR3 bases: TGTGCCTGGAGTTCCTCCGCCGCCGAGCAGTACTTC. Amino acids: CAWSSSAAEQYF. The whole variable domain, remainder taken from reference TRBV30 and TRBJ2-7, is SQTIHQWPATLVQPVGSPLSLECTVEGTSNPNLYWYRQAAGRGLQLLFYSVGIGQISSEVPQNLSASRPQDRQFILSSKKLLLSDSGFYLCAWSSSAAEQYFGPGTRLTVT.

Concerning this clone: The sample contains more than one DNA sequence encoding this CDR3. The chain combines TRBV7-2 with TRBJ2-3; D is perhaps TRBD1 or TRBD2 (6 bases each). Per the germline V gene, CDR1 is SGHTA and CDR2 is FQGNSA. The V and J ends lost 1 base and 2 bases respectively, with 10 bases between them. The CDR3 runs to 15 residues. The CDR3 DNA sequence: TGTGCCAGCAGCTTAGGAGGGGGACTCACAGATACGCAGTATTTT. It specifies CASSLGGGLTDTQYF.

This sequence joins TRBV6-6 and TRBJ2-5; no clear D gene. CDR1 MNHNY and CDR2 SVGAGI come from the germline V gene (reference sequence). The CDR3 consists of 13 residues. The V end lost 7 bases, the J end lost 5 bases, and 14 bases lay between the germline ends. CDR3 sequence: CASTPRWMETQYF. The CDR3, as DNA: TGTGCCAGCACCCCCCGTTGGATGGAGACCCAGTACTTC.

The chain has TRBV4-1 and TRBJ2-7, with D tentatively TRBD2 (5 bases). Germline V CDR1 and CDR2: MGHRA, YSYEKL. V lost 1 base and J lost 2, with 15 bases in between. The CDR3 spans 16 residues. This CDR3 reads CASSQAVEVGPYEQYF. CDR3 DNA sequence: TGCGCCAGCAGCCAAGCCGTGGAGGTTGGGCCCTACGAGCAGTACTTC.

V and J are TRBV10-3 and TRBJ2-7; the D gene is possibly TRBD1 (5 bases). Germline V CDR1 and CDR2: ENHRY, SYGVKD. Trimming stripped 0 bases from V and 5 bases from J, with 11 bases between. This CDR3 region has 14 residues. The CDR3 DNA is TGTGCCATCAGTGAGTCGAAGGGGCGCAACGAGCAGTACTTC. It yields the protein CAISESKGRNEQYF.

The J gene is TRBJ2-5, the V gene TRBV7-2; D is unclear. V lost 5 bases, J lost 3 bases, and 10 bases lay in between. Germline V gene lookup returns CDR1 SGHTA and CDR2 FQGNSA. This CDR3 spans 13 amino acids. The CDR3 nucleotides read TGTGCCAGCAGCCCCGGACCCAAAGAGACCCAGTACTTC. Translated, it gives CASSPGPKETQYF. Together with reference TRBV7-2 and TRBJ2-5, the CDR3 gives the full variable domain: GAGVSQSPSNKVTEKGKDVELRCDPISGHTALYWYRQSLGQGLEFLIYFQGNSAPDKSGLPSDRFSAERTGGSVSTLTIQRTQQEDSAVYLCASSPGPKETQYFGPGTRLLVL.

As to this clone: The junction shows a germline mismatch at one end, possibly a read error. This chain uses TRBV7-3 with TRBJ2-3; D remains unclear. Per germline, CDR1 SGHTA and CDR2 FQGTGA. This CDR3 has 13 amino acids. The CDR3 sequence: CASSLTRQDTQYF. The CDR3 DNA is TGTGCCAGCAGCCTAACCCGGCAAGATACGCAGTATTTT.

This chain uses TRBV28 with TRBJ1-4, with a weak D call TRBD1 (5 bases). The V gene's germline CDR1 is MDHEN and CDR2 SYDVKM. V gave up 5 bases and J gave up 0 bases, with 13 bases separating them. This CDR3 spans 16 amino acids. CDR3 amino acids: CASSPGVYATNEKLFF. The CDR3 DNA follows: TGTGCCAGCAGTCCGGGGGTTTACGCAACTAATGAAAAACTGTTTTTT.

The CDR3 bases are TGTGCCAGCAATCTGCTTGGGGACGGCAATCAGCCCCAGCATTTT. Its translation is CASNLLGDGNQPQHF. The chain is built from TRBV28 and TRBJ1-5; maybe TRBD1 (5 bases). The CDR3 spans 15 residues. The V end was cut by 7 bases, the J end by 2 bases, with 15 bases between. In germline, CDR1 is MDHEN, CDR2 SYDVKM.

This chain links TRBV4-2 with TRBJ2-7, with D possibly being TRBD2 (5 bases). Germline lookup yields CDR1 LGHNA and CDR2 YNFKEQ. The CDR3 contains 16 residues. V was clipped by 1 base and J by 1 base, with 14 bases between them. In nucleotides, the CDR3 is TGTGCCAGCAGCCAAGGGTCTACACCGGGATCCTACGAGCAGTACTTC. It codes for CASSQGSTPGSYEQYF.

The rearrangement uses TRBV29-1 and TRBJ1-2; D is undetermined. The length of the CDR3 is 12 residues. Trimming cost V 3 bases and J 5 bases, with 10 bases left between them. Germline CDR1 is SQVTM and CDR2 is ANQGSEA. In DNA form, the CDR3 reads TGCAGCGTTGATCCGGGGAAGTATGGCTACACCTTC. Amino acid sequence: CSVDPGKYGYTF.

The rearrangement uses TRBV5-1 and TRBJ2-7, with D possibly matching TRBD2 (6 bases). The germline V gene has CDR1 SGHRS and CDR2 YFSETQ. V was clipped by 3 bases and J by 4 bases, with 20 bases between them. This CDR3 region has 16 residues. The CDR3 nucleotides read TGCGCCAGCAGCTCCCAAGCGGCGGGGCCCGAGTACGAGCAGTACTTC. This translates into CASSSQAAGPEYEQYF. The whole variable domain, remainder taken from reference TRBV5-1 and TRBJ2-7, is KAGVTQTPRYLIKTRGQQVTLSCSPISGHRSVSWYQQTPGQGLQFLFEYFSETQRNKGNFPGRFSGRQFSNSRSEMNVSTLELGDSALYLCASSSQAAGPEYEQYFGPGTRLTVT.

This CDR3 is CASGTGGPDTQYF. The CDR3 region has the DNA TGTGCCAGTGGAACAGGGGGCCCAGATACGCAGTATTTT. The V and J genes are TRBV12-3 or TRBV12-4 and TRBJ2-3; 9 nucleotides align to TRBD1. CDR3 length: 13 amino acids. The J segment lost 4 bases and the V segment lost 9 bases, leaving 5 bases of the junction unmatched.

V usage is TRBV4-3 and J usage is TRBJ2-7; 8 nucleotides line up with TRBD2. CDR1 is LGHNA and CDR2 is YSLEER in the germline V gene. Unmatched junction bases numbered 9, after V lost 3 bases and J lost 2 bases. The CDR3 length is 16 residues. The CDR3 region is CASSQIASGYPYEQYF. Written as DNA, the CDR3 is TGCGCCAGCAGCCAGATAGCTAGCGGGTATCCCTACGAGCAGTACTTC.

This chain connects TRBV30 to TRBJ1-6; TRBD1 aligns across 10 bases. Germline lookup yields CDR1 GTSNPN and CDR2 SVGIG (reference sequence). The CDR3 is made up of 15 amino acids. The V and J ends lost 0 bases and 10 bases, in that order; junction bases with no gene match: 6. This CDR3 reads CAWSVLDRGRSPLHF. DNA for the CDR3: TGTGCCTGGAGTGTACTAGACAGGGGGCGGTCACCCCTCCACTTT.

This chain joins TRBV5-1 and TRBJ2-1; TRBD2 is a possible D gene (6 bases). Germline loops: CDR1 SGHRS, CDR2 YFSETQ. CDR3 length: 14 residues. Trimming shortened V by 1 base and J by 8 bases, and 13 bases separated the two germline ends. The chain's CDR3 is CASSLMEGGYEQFF. CDR3 DNA sequence: TGCGCCAGCAGCTTGATGGAAGGAGGGTATGAGCAGTTCTTC.

This clone has a single count. The chain couples TRBV4-3 to TRBJ1-2; tentatively, D is TRBD1 (6 bases). Germline loops: CDR1 LGHNA, CDR2 YSLEER. The CDR3 length is 13 residues. Trimming cost V 3 bases and J 6 bases, with 11 bases left between them. CDR3 protein: CASSHGGADGYTF. CDR3 coding DNA: TGCGCCAGCAGCCATGGGGGCGCGGATGGCTACACCTTC.

The chain uses TRBV9 and TRBJ2-3; 10 nucleotides match TRBD1. Germline V lookup: CDR1 SGDLS, CDR2 YYNGEE. V dropped 3 bases and J dropped 2; count of bases not matched to a gene: 9. The CDR3 consists of 17 residues. The CDR3 nucleotides read TGTGCCAGCAGCGCCCCCGGGACAGGGGAGGTCACAGATACGCAGTATTTT. It yields the protein CASSAPGTGEVTDTQYF.

The chain couples TRBV9 to TRBJ2-3; 16 bases match TRBD2. The CDR3 spans 18 residues. Germline-derived CDR1 and CDR2 are SGDLS and YYNGEE. V gave up 4 bases and J gave up 7 bases; unmatched junction bases: 12. The CDR3 DNA follows: TGTGCCAGCAGCCCGGGACTAGCGGGGGGGCGGTTCATTTATACGCAGTATTTT. This translates into CASSPGLAGGRFIYTQYF.

About this clone itself: One end of the junction does not line up with germline, which may come from a read error. V is TRBV4-1 and J is TRBJ2-7, with TRBD2 matching over 10 bases. In germline, CDR1 is MGHRA, CDR2 YSYEKL. The CDR3 spans 16 residues. The CDR3 spells CASSEELGLADYEQYF. In nucleotides, the CDR3 is TGCGCCAGCAGCGAAGAGCTTGGACTAGCGGACTACGAGCAGTACTTC.

This clone appeared once. The chain has TRBV27 and TRBJ2-1; 8 bases line up with TRBD2. CDR1 MNHEY and CDR2 SMNVEV come from the germline V gene (reference sequence). After removal of 6 bases from V and 4 bases from J, the junction contained 5 bases not matched to a gene. The CDR3 has 14 residues. The CDR3 protein is CASSGLAGYNEQFF. CDR3 coding DNA: TGTGCCAGCAGCGGACTAGCTGGTTACAATGAGCAGTTCTTC.

The chain links TRBV7-8 to TRBJ2-1, with 14 bases matching TRBD2. Trimming took 5 bases from V and 4 from J; bases not matched to a gene: 7. Germline loops: CDR1 SGHVS, CDR2 FQNEAQ. The CDR3 loop spans 17 amino acids. The CDR3 sequence is CASSLTSGRAFYNEQFF. In nucleotides, the CDR3 is TGTGCCAGCAGCCTGACTAGCGGGAGGGCCTTTTACAATGAGCAGTTCTTC.

The genes are TRBV6-5 and TRBJ2-7; tentative D call: TRBD1 (6 bases). The germline V gene encodes CDR1 MNHEY and CDR2 SVGAGI. The CDR3 spans 12 residues. The V gene lost 6 bases and the J gene lost 3 bases, with 9 bases spanning the gap. DNA for the CDR3: TGTGCCAGCAGGGACAGCCTCTACGAGCAGTACTTC. Protein product: CASRDSLYEQYF.